The 11 T cell receptor beta chains below come from one sample, sequenced in a study of blood T cell repertoires in COVID-19. Assay used: immunoSEQ multiplex PCR; TCRdb lists only in-frame clones, some missing. The profile shows some 220,000 clones, more than 75% of them singletons. Sequencing used peripheral blood. The source is a human donor in a cohort sampled during active COVID-19.

The chain employs TRBV7-8 and TRBJ2-1; 12 bases are a match to TRBD2. The V gene end was trimmed by 1 base and the J gene end by 2 bases; junction bases not matched to a gene: 9. Germline CDR1 SGHVS, CDR2 FQNEAQ. CDR3 length equals 19 residues. The CDR3 DNA follows: TGTGCCAGCAGCTTAGTTCTAGCGGGAGGGTTAGGAACCTACAATGAGCAGTTCTTC. Translation gives CASSLVLAGGLGTYNEQFF.

With respect to this clone: This could be a read error, since a much larger clone is one nucleotide away. The V gene is TRBV7-9, the J gene TRBJ1-1; 7 bases agree with TRBD1. Germline lookup yields CDR1 SEHNR and CDR2 FQNEAQ (reference sequence). CDR3 length: 14 amino acids. After removal of 5 bases from V and 0 bases from J, the junction contained 3 bases not matched to a gene. This CDR3 reads CASSHGQVNTEAFF. The CDR3 region has the DNA TGTGCCAGCAGCCATGGACAGGTGAACACTGAAGCTTTCTTT.

V is TRBV19 and J is TRBJ2-5; 8 positions agree with TRBD2. CDR1 is LNHDA, CDR2 SQIVND, per germline (reference sequence). Trimming removed 8 bases from V and 5 bases from J; junction bases left unmatched: 10. This CDR3 has 14 amino acids. CDR3 residues: CASGSSGGRETQYF. The CDR3 bases are TGTGCCAGTGGTTCATCGGGAGGGAGGGAGACCCAGTACTTC.

The V gene is TRBV3-1 (or the pseudogene TRBV3-2), the J gene TRBJ1-3; 7 bases map to TRBD1. J lost 0 bases, V lost 5 bases, and 13 bases had no gene match. The CDR3 extends over 18 amino acids. The germline V gene has CDR1 LGHDT and CDR2 YNNKEL (reference sequence). The CDR3, as DNA: TGTGCCAGCAGCTTGGTAGGGACAGTACCTAGCTCTGGAAACACCATATATTTT. It translates to CASSLVGTVPSSGNTIYF.

This chain uses TRBV21-1 with TRBJ2-7; TRBD1 reflects the table's D call only, with no check against the DNA. TRBV21-1 is listed as a pseudogene. The CDR3 length is 16 residues. CDR3 region: CASSTHEKGARYEQYF. The CDR3 nucleotides are TGTGCCAGCAGCACCCACGAGAAGGGGGCGAGGTACGAGCAGTACTTC.

The chain employs TRBV7-2 and TRBJ2-2, with 7 bases fitting TRBD2. Germline-derived CDR1 and CDR2 are SGHTA and FQGNSA. V shed 5 bases and J 1 base; nucleotides not matched to a gene: 7. The length of the CDR3 is 16 residues. The CDR3 here is CASSLLAGVNTGELFF. The CDR3 DNA sequence: TGTGCCAGCAGCCTCTTGGCGGGGGTGAACACCGGGGAGCTGTTTTTT.

The chain links TRBV2 to TRBJ2-7, with 7 bases fitting TRBD1. J was trimmed by 6 bases and V by 6 bases; bases with no gene match: 14. Per the germline V gene, CDR1 is SNHLY and CDR2 is FYNNEI. This CDR3 has 15 amino acids. CDR3 in amino acids: CASRRAGTESTEQYF. The CDR3 nucleotides are TGTGCCAGCAGGAGAGCCGGGACAGAGAGTACCGAGCAGTACTTC.

The rearrangement uses TRBV7-9 and TRBJ2-5, with D unresolved. Between the trimmed V and J ends, which lost 4 bases and 5 bases, there was a span of 11 bases. The CDR3 spans 13 residues. The germline CDR1 and CDR2 sequences are SEHNR and FQNEAQ (reference sequence). CDR3 in DNA: TGTGCCAGCAGCTCCGTATATTTCGAGACCCAGTACTTC. This codes for CASSSVYFETQYF.

The chain has TRBV24-1 and TRBJ2-1; 8 bases map to TRBD2. The ends lost 1 base at V and 4 bases at J; junction bases unmatched: 8. The CDR3 extends over 17 amino acids. CDR1 and CDR2 from the germline V gene are KGHDR and SFDVKD. The CDR3 DNA follows: TGTGCCACCAGTGATTTTGGATCGGGAGGGCTGTACAATGAGCAGTTCTTC. It codes for CATSDFGSGGLYNEQFF.

The chain is built from TRBV6-1 and TRBJ2-2, with 7 bases identical to TRBD1. From germline, CDR1 is MNHNS and CDR2 SASEGT. The CDR3 has 15 residues. With 3 bases clipped from V and 7 bases from J, the junction kept 8 bases outside the gene matches. The CDR3 DNA reads TGTGCCAGCAGTGAGGGGACAGCCCCGGGCGGGGAGCTGTTTTTT. It is translated as CASSEGTAPGGELFF.

The V gene is TRBV27, the J gene TRBJ1-1, with 8 bases aligning to TRBD1. The CDR3 length is 14 residues. With V trimmed by 6 bases and J by 6 bases, 9 bases remained unmatched. The V gene's germline CDR1 is MNHEY and CDR2 SMNVEV (reference sequence). The CDR3 sequence is CASRLYPGGSEAFF. The CDR3 nucleotides read TGTGCCAGCAGGCTCTACCCAGGGGGCTCTGAAGCTTTCTTT.